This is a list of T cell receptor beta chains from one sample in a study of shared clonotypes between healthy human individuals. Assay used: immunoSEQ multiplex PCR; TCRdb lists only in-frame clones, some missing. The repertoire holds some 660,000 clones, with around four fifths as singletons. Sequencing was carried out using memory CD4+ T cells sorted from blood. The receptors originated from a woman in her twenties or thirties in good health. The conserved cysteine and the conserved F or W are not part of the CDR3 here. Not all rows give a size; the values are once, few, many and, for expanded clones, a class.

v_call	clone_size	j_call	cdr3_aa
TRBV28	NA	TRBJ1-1	ASSSPPGTEAF
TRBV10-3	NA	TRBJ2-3	ATASGQKTDTQY
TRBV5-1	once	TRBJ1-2	ASSWGPGGDYGYT
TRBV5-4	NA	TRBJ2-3	ASSRGLAGALDTQY
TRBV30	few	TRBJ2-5	AWSVRASQETQY
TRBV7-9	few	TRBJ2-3	ASSPGQVLTDTQY
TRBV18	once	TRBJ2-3	ASSSGTDTQY
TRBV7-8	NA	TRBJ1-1	ASSLVTVNTEAF
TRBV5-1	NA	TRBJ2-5	ASSQGTSQETQY
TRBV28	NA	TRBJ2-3	ASSLMVGEGDTQY
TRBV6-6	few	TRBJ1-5	ASSQGSGNQPQH
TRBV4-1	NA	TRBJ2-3	ASSQGQGPLDTQY
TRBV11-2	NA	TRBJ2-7	ASSLKSRGLVFSYEQY
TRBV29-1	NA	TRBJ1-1	SVALGQMNTEAF
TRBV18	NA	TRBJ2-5	ASSPYLAEEETQY
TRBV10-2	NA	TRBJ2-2	ASRQAGKNTGELF
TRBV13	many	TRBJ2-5	ASSSSSGRFGETQY
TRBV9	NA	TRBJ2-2	ASSFSSGRRYTGELF
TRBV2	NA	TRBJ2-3	ASSEWEWGLAVSDTQY
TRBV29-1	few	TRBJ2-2	SVQRDRPAGELF
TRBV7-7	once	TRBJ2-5	ASSFGQGHMETQY
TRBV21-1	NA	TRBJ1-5	ASSPRDLPANQPQH
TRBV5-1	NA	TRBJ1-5	ASSLEGSNQPQH